Sequencing of this T cell receptor (beta chain) was carried out in a study of T cells expressing NK-cell markers. About the research overall: Sorted T-cell subsets CD3+CD56+NKG2C+, CD3+CD56+NKG2C- and CD3+CD56-NKG2C+ were TCR beta-sequenced.

TCRdb re-called the 5' RACE reads and gives one entry per CDR3 protein, without DNA. This repertoire includes a few hundred thousand distinct CDR3 sequences. In germline, CDR1 is SGHRS, CDR2 YFSETQ. There are 14 residues in the CDR3. Specimen: blood T cells: a sorted CD56 or NKG2C T cell subset, CD4+ or CD8+ T cells, or bulk PBMC T cells (not recorded which). The genes are TRBV5-1 and TRBJ2-1; as DNA is missing, the TRBD1 call by TCRdb cannot be tested. This receptor was obtained from a woman aged 45-65 years in good health. The CDR3 region is CASSGDSGYNEQFF.